The clone carrying this T cell receptor (beta chain) was counted at least ten times. CDR1 is DFQATT, CDR2 SNEGSKA, per germline (reference sequence). There are 17 residues in the CDR3. V was clipped by 0 bases and J by 0 bases; unmatched bases: 3. Using RNA template, CDR3s of TCR alpha and beta were amplified with iRepertoire arm-PCR. TCRdb reanalysed the multiplex PCR reads using MiXCR and keeps one entry per CDR3 protein. The sample lists about 89,000 distinct CDR3 sequences, roughly 23% seen once, with about 6.7% in the top ten. These data originate in a study of glioma-infiltrating T cells. Sequenced sample: glioma tissue, nonneoplastic brain tissue, or PBMCs (not recorded which). The TCR originated in a human donor with low-grade glioma or glioblastoma, undergoing nonglioma brain surgery, or in good health (not recorded which). V is TRBV20-1 and J is TRBJ2-6, with TRBD1 matching 9 bases. CDR3 region: CSAREGTGISGANVLTF. The DNA of the CDR3 is TGCAGTGCTAGAGAGGGGACAGGGATCTCTGGGGCCAACGTCCTGACTTTC.